Below are 2 T cell receptor beta chains sequenced from a single sample in a study of graft-versus-host responses after intestinal transplantation. Using immunoSEQ multiplex PCR, the repertoire was profiled, and TCRdb retains in-frame clones only, with some absent. The sample lists 100,000 or so clones; 90% to 95% were seen once. No antigen has been identified for these receptors. The specimen was unstimulated CD8+ T cells sorted from spleen or lymph node cells, collected before transplant. The receptors stem from a human donor who was the organ donor for an intestinal transplant.

This clone was detected once. This chain connects TRBV6-4 to TRBJ2-6, with 7 bases that match TRBD1. Germline V gives CDR1 MRHNA, CDR2 SNTAGT. After removal of 5 bases from V and 4 bases from J, the junction contained 14 bases not matched to a gene. The CDR3 covers 18 residues. DNA for the CDR3: TGTGCCAGCAGTAAGTCTAAACAGGGGCTAGCAGGGGCCAACGTCCTGACTTTC. The encoded protein is CASSKSKQGLAGANVLTF.

CDR3 DNA sequence: TGTGCCAGCAGAAGAATGGATGAGGGGGATCAGCCCCAGCATTTT. Its protein product is CASRRMDEGDQPQHF. V gene TRBV28 combines with J gene TRBJ1-5, with D possibly TRBD1 on 6 matching bases. Deletions cut 6 bases from V and 5 bases from J, with 17 bases between. This CDR3 contains 15 residues. CDR1 is MDHEN and CDR2 is SYDVKM in the germline V gene.